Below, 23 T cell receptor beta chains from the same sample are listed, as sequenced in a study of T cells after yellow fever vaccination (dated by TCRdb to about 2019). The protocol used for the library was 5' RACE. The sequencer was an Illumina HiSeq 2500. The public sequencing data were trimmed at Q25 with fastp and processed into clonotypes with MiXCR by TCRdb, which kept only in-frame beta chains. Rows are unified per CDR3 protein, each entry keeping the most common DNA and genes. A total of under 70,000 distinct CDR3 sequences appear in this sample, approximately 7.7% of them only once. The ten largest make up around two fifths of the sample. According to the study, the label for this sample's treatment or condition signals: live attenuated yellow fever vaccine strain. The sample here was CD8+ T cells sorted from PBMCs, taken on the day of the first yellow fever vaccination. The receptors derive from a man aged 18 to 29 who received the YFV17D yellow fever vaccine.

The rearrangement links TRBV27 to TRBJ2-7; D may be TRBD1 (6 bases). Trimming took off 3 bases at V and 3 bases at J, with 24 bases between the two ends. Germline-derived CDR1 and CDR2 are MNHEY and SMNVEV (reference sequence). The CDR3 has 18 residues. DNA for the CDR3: TGTGCCAGCAGTTTTCACCCCCCGGGACATAGCAGGGTCTACGAGCAGTACTTC. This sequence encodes CASSFHPPGHSRVYEQYF.

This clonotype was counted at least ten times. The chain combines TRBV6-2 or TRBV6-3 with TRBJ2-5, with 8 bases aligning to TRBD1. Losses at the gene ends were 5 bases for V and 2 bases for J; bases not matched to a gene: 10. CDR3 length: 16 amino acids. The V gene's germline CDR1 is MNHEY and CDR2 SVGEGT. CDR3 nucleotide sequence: TGTGCCAGCAGTCCACGACAGGGGCGCTATCAAGAGACCCAGTACTTC. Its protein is CASSPRQGRYQETQYF.

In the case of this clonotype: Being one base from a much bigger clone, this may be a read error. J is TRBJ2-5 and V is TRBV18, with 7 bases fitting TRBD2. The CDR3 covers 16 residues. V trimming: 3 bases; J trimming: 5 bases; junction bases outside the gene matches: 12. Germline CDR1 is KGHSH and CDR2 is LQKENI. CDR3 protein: CASSPHWTRSCETQYF. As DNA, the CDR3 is TGTGCCAGCTCACCCCATTGGACTAGGTCCTGTGAGACCCAGTACTTC.

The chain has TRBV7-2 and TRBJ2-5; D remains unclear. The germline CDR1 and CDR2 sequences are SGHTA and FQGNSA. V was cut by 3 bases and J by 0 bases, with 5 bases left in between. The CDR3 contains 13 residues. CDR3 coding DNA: TGTGCCAGCAGCTTTACTAACCAAGAGACCCAGTACTTC. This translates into CASSFTNQETQYF.

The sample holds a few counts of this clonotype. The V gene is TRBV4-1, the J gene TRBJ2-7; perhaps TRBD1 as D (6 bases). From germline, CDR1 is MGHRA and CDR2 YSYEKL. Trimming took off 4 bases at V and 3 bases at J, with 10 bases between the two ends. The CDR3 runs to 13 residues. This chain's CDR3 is CASSPETGYEQYV. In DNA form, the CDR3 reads TGCGCCAGCAGCCCCGAGACAGGCTACGAGCAGTACGTC.

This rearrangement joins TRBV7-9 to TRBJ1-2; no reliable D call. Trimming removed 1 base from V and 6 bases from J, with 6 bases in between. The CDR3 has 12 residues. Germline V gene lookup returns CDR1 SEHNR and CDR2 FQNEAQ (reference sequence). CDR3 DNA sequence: TGTGCCAGCAGCTTAGGTGAGGATGGCTACACCTTC. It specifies CASSLGEDGYTF.

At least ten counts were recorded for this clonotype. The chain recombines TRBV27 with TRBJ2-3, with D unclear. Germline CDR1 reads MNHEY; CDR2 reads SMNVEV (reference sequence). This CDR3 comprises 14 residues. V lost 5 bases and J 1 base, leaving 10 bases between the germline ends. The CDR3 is CASSPPSGTDTQYF. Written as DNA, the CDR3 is TGTGCCAGCAGTCCCCCGTCGGGCACAGATACGCAGTATTTT.

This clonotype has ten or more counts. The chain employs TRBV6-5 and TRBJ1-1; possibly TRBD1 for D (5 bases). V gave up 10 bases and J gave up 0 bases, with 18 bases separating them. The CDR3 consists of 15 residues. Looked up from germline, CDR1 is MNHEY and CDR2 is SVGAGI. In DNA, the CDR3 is TGTGCCATCCTCCGCAATGGGGGTATGAACACTGAAGCTTTCTTT. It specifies CAILRNGGMNTEAFF.

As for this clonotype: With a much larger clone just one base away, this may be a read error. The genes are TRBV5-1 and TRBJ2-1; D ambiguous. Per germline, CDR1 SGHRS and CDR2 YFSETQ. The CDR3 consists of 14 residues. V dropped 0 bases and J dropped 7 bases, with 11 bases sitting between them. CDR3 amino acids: CASSLGRLGNEQFF. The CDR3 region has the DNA TGCGCCAGCAGCTTGGGTCGGTTGGGGAATGAGCAGTTCTTC.

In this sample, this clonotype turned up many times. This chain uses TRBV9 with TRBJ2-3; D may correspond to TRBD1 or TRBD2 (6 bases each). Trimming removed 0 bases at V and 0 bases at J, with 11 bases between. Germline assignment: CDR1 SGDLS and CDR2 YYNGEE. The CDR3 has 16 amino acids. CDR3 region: CASSVEGEESTDTQYF. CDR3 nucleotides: TGTGCCAGCAGCGTAGAGGGGGAGGAGAGCACAGATACGCAGTATTTT.

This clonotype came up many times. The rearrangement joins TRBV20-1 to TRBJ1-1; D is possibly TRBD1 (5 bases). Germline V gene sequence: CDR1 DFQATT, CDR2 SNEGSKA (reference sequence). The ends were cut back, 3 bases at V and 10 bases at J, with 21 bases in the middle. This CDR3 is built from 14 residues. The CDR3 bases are TGCAGTGCTAGGGGGGGTGAGGGCTCCCTAGTAGCTTTCTTT. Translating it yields CSARGGEGSLVAFF.

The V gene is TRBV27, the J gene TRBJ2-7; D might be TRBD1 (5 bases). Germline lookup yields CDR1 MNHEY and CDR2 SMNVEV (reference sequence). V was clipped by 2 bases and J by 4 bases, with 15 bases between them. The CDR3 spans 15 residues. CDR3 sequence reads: CASSLGAGLEYEQYF. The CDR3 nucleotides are TGTGCCAGCAGTTTAGGGGCAGGTCTAGAGTACGAGCAGTACTTC.

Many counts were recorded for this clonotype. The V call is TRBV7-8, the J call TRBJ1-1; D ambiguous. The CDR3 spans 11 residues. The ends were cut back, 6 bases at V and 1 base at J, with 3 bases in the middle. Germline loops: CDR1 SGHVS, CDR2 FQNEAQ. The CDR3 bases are TGTGCCAGCAGGTCGAACACTGAAGCTTTCTTT. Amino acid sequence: CASRSNTEAFF.

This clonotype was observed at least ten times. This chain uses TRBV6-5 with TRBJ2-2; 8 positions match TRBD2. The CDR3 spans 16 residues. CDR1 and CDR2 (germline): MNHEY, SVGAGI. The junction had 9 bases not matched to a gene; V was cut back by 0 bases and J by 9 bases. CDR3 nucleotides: TGTGCCAGCAGTTACTCTGTGAATAGCGGGGTCCGGGAGCTGTTTTTT. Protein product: CASSYSVNSGVRELFF.

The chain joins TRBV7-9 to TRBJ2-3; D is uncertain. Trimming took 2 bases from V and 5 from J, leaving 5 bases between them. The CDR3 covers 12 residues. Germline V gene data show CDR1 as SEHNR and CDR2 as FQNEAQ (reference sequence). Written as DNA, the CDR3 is TGTGCCAGCAGCTTATCAGTAGATACGCAGTATTTT. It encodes CASSLSVDTQYF. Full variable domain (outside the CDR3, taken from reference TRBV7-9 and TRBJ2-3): DTGVSQNPRHKITKRGQNVTFRCDPISEHNRLYWYRQTLGQGPEFLTYFQNEAQLEKSRLLSDRFSAERPKGSFSTLEIQRTEQGDSAMYLCASSLSVDTQYFGPGTRLTVL.

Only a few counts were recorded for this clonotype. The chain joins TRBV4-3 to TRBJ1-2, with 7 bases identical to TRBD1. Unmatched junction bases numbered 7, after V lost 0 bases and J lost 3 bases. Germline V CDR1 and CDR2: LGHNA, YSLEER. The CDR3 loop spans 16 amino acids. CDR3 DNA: TGCGCCAGCAGCCAAGATTACAGGGGTCGCGACTATGGCTACACCTTC. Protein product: CASSQDYRGRDYGYTF.

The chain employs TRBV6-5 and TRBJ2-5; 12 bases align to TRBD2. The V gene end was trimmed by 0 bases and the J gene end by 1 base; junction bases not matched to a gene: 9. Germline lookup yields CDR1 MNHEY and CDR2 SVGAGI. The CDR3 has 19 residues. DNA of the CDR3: TGTGCCAGCAGTTACTCCTGGATCGAACTAGCGGGGGGCCAAGAGACCCAGTACTTC. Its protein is CASSYSWIELAGGQETQYF.

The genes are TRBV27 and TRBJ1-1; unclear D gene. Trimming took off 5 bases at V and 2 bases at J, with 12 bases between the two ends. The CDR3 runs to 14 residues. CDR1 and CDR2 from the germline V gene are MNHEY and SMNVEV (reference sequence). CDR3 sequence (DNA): TGTGCCAGCAGTCCTAGGGTAGTAAACACTGAAGCTTTCTTT. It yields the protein CASSPRVVNTEAFF.

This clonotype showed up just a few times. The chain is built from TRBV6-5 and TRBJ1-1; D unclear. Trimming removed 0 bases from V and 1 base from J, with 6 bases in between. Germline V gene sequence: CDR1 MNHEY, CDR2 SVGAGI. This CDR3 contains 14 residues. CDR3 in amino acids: CASSYSGENTEAFF. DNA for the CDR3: TGTGCCAGCAGTTACTCGGGAGAGAACACTGAAGCTTTCTTT.

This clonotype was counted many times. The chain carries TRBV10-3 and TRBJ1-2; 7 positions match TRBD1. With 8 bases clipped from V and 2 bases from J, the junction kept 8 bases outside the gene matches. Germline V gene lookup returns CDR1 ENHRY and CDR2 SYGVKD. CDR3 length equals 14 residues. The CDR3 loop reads CAIWGDSLNYGYTF. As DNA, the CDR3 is TGTGCCATCTGGGGGGACAGTCTCAACTATGGCTACACCTTC.

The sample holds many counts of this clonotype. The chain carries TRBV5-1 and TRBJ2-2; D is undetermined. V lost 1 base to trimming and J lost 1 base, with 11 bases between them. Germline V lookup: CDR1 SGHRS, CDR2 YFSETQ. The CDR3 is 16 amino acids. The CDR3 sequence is CASSLRATENTGELFF. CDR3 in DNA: TGCGCCAGCAGCTTGAGGGCAACAGAGAACACCGGGGAGCTGTTTTTT.

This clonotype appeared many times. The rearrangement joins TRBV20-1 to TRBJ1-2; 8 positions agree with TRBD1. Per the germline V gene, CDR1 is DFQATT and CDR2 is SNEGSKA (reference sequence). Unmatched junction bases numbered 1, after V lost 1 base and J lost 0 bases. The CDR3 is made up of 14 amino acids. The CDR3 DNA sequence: TGCAGTGCTAGAGGGACAGGGACTAACTATGGCTACACCTTC. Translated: CSARGTGTNYGYTF.

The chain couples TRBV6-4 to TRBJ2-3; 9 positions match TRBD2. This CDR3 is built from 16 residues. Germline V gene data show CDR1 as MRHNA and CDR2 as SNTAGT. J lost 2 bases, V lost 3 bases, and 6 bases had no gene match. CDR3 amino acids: CASSDVGGGATDTQYF. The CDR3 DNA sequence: TGTGCCAGCAGTGATGTAGGCGGGGGGGCCACAGATACGCAGTATTTT.